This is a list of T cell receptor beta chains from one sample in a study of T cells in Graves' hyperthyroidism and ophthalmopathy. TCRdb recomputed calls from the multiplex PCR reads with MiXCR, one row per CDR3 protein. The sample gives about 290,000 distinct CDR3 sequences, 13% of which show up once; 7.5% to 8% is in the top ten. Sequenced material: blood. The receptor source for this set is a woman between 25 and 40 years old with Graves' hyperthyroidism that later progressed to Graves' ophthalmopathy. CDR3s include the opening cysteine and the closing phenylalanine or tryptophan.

CDR3 protein: CARQDTQYF
J gene: TRBJ2-3
V gene: TRBV15

CDR3 protein: CAISGDGSGANVLTF
J gene: TRBJ2-6
V gene: TRBV10-3

CDR3 protein: CASSLGMGAGELFF
J gene: TRBJ2-2
V gene: TRBV5-1

CDR3 protein: CVTSGDRFIGGELFF
J gene: TRBJ2-2
V gene: TRBV24-1

CDR3 protein: CASSLARTGGAYEQYF
J gene: TRBJ2-7
V gene: TRBV7-2

CDR3 protein: CSLLPRGRTDTQYF
J gene: TRBJ2-3
V gene: TRBV20-1

CDR3 protein: CAWSLGHEQFF
J gene: TRBJ2-1
V gene: TRBV30

CDR3 protein: CASSLAVGSENLANYGYTF
J gene: TRBJ1-2
V gene: TRBV7-8

CDR3 protein: CATSDLGTDTQYF
J gene: TRBJ2-3
V gene: TRBV24-1

CDR3 protein: CASSAHLRGMGNQPQHF
J gene: TRBJ1-5
V gene: TRBV19

CDR3 protein: CASSTTDEQFF
J gene: TRBJ2-1
V gene: TRBV2

CDR3 protein: CASRTGQGYDYEQYF
J gene: TRBJ2-7
V gene: TRBV6-2/TRBV6-3

CDR3 protein: CSARDIAYEQYF
J gene: TRBJ2-7
V gene: TRBV20-1

CDR3 protein: CASSLVDEDTQYF
J gene: TRBJ2-3
V gene: TRBV5-4

CDR3 protein: CASSLEGAHPNTGELFF
J gene: TRBJ2-2
V gene: TRBV28

CDR3 protein: CASSYRDGPYEQYF
J gene: TRBJ2-7
V gene: TRBV5-1

CDR3 protein: CASSLVGAGGNEQFF
J gene: TRBJ2-1
V gene: TRBV7-2